Each of the 29 T cell receptor beta chains below was sequenced from the same sample in a study of breast tumors, draining lymph nodes, adjacent tissues. TCRdb independently ran MiXCR on the multiplex PCR reads; one entry per CDR3 protein. The table has about 16,000 distinct CDR3 sequences, roughly 46% seen once. The source material was tumor-adjacent breast tissue. The receptors stem from a female donor with breast cancer. Some clones in this sample may be carry-over from other donors' samples.

This clonotype has at least ten counts. The V call is TRBV18, the J call TRBJ1-4, with D possibly TRBD1 on 5 matching bases. The CDR3 runs 17 residues. V lost 2 bases and J 7 bases, leaving 20 bases between the germline ends. Per the germline V gene, CDR1 is KGHSH and CDR2 is LQKENI. The CDR3 here is CASSPDQGVGLTEKLFF. The CDR3 coding sequence is TGTGCCAGCTCACCAGATCAGGGTGTGGGACTTACTGAAAAACTGTTTTTT.

The chain combines TRBV29-1 with TRBJ2-2, with D possibly TRBD1 on 5 matching bases. This CDR3 contains 15 residues. CDR1 and CDR2 from the germline V gene are SQVTM and ANQGSEA. Between the trimmed V and J ends, which lost 5 bases and 0 bases, there was a span of 13 bases. The CDR3 region has the DNA TGCAGCGTTAAATGGGGCGTCGCGAACACCGGGGAGCTGTTTTTT. This codes for CSVKWGVANTGELFF.

In its sample, this clonotype was seen many times. The chain carries TRBV12-3 or TRBV12-4 and TRBJ2-1; D uncertain. There are 11 residues in the CDR3. V lost 6 bases, J lost 8 bases, and 8 bases lay in between. For the CDR3, the DNA is TGTGCCAGCAGCGCGACCCATGAGCAGTTCTTC. Its protein product is CASSATHEQFF.

The chain uses TRBV10-2 and TRBJ2-7; perhaps TRBD1 as D (5 bases). V was clipped by 4 bases and J by 3 bases, with 7 bases between them. Germline-derived CDR1 and CDR2 are WSHSY and SAAADI. The CDR3 has 12 residues. Written as DNA, the CDR3 is TGCGCCAGCAGTGGACAGTTCTACGAGCAGTACTTC. As protein: CASSGQFYEQYF.

The CDR3 sequence is CASSPGRDYGYTF. The CDR3 DNA is TGTGCCAGCAGCCCGGGAAGGGACTATGGCTACACCTTC. This chain connects TRBV7-6 to TRBJ1-2, with no clear D. Looked up from germline, CDR1 is SGHVS and CDR2 is FNYEAQ. The V gene lost 5 bases and the J gene lost 3 bases, with 10 bases spanning the gap. This CDR3 comprises 13 residues.

This clonotype was seen at least ten times. The chain recombines TRBV3-1 with TRBJ2-3; 11 nucleotides line up with TRBD2. J lost 4 bases, V lost 3 bases, and 3 bases had no gene match. CDR1 and CDR2 (germline): LGHDT, YNNKEL (reference sequence). This CDR3 contains 15 residues. The CDR3 DNA follows: TGTGCCAGCAGCCAGTTAGCGGGAGGGCCAGATACGCAGTATTTT. It specifies CASSQLAGGPDTQYF.

This clonotype was counted at least ten times. The chain combines TRBV6-1 with TRBJ2-1, with D perhaps matching TRBD2 (5 bases). This CDR3 is 12 amino acids long. V was shortened by 8 bases and J by 10 bases, with 15 bases between the two germline ends. Germline V gene data show CDR1 as MNHNS and CDR2 as SASEGT. The CDR3 region is CASCRSSGEQFF. Written as DNA, the CDR3 is TGTGCCAGCTGCCGGAGTTCGGGGGAGCAGTTCTTC.

This clonotype showed up many times. This clone may be a read error of a much larger clone one base away. The chain links TRBV20-1 to TRBJ2-5; D uncertain. The CDR3 totals 12 residues. Germline-derived CDR1 and CDR2 are DFQATT and SNEGSKA (reference sequence). DNA for the CDR3: TGCAGTGGGGTTTTGAACCAAGAGACCCCGTACTTC. It yields the protein CSGVLNQETPYF.

This clonotype was observed many times. A single base separates this from a much larger clone, so it may be a read error. The rearrangement joins TRBV6-6 to TRBJ2-1; 13 positions match TRBD2. Germline assignment: CDR1 MNHNY and CDR2 SVGAGI (reference sequence). V lost 5 bases and J lost 8; bases outside the gene matches: 6. The CDR3 loop spans 15 amino acids. The CDR3 region has the DNA TGTGCCAGCAGTCGTACTAGCGGGGGGGCCTATGAGCAGTTCTTC. Encoded protein: CASSRTSGGAYEQFF.

By sample share, this clonotype is medium-sized. This chain uses TRBV15 with TRBJ1-4; D remains ambiguous. V was clipped by 5 bases and J by 3 bases, with 4 bases between them. Germline CDR1 and CDR2: LNHNV and YYDKDF (reference sequence). The CDR3 is made up of 12 amino acids. CDR3 sequence: CATSGPNEKLFF. CDR3 nucleotide sequence: TGTGCCACCAGCGGACCTAATGAAAAACTGTTTTTT.

A few counts support this clonotype. The chain couples TRBV7-2 to TRBJ2-7, with 14 bases matching TRBD2. V dropped 4 bases and J dropped 3; count of bases not matched to a gene: 5. CDR3 length: 16 amino acids. From germline, CDR1 is SGHTA and CDR2 FQGNSA. Here the CDR3 reads CASSSQTSGGVYEQYF. In DNA form, the CDR3 reads TGTGCCAGCAGCTCACAGACTAGCGGGGGGGTCTACGAGCAGTACTTC.

This clonotype occurred many times. Germline is not matched at one junction end, which may reflect a read error. This sequence joins TRBV2 and TRBJ2-5, with D perhaps TRBD2 (6 bases). Per the germline V gene, CDR1 is SNHLY and CDR2 is FYNNEI. The CDR3 runs to 12 residues. This chain's CDR3 is CASSEALVAVSF. DNA for the CDR3: TGTGCCAGCAGTGAAGCGCTGGTAGCGGTGTCCTTC.

The table lists this clonotype with many counts. This chain connects TRBV4-3 to TRBJ1-1, with D hard to call. CDR1 is LGHNA and CDR2 is YSLEER in the germline V gene. The germline V and J ends were trimmed by 1 base and 0 bases, with 6 bases remaining between them. There are 14 residues in the CDR3. Here the CDR3 reads CASSQAVLNTEAFF. The CDR3 nucleotides read TGCGCCAGCAGCCAAGCAGTTTTGAACACTGAAGCTTTCTTT.

To note about this clonotype: A read error may explain this, as a much larger clone is one base away. V and J are TRBV19 and TRBJ2-5, with 8 bases fitting TRBD2. Germline V CDR1 and CDR2: LNHDA, SQIVND (reference sequence). This CDR3 spans 15 amino acids. CDR3: CVGSLVAGRQETQYF. The CDR3 nucleotides read TGTGTCGGTAGTTTGGTAGCGGGACGCCAAGAGACCCAGTACTTC.

By share, this clonotype counts as medium-sized (0.01 to 0.1%). CDR3 loop: CASSYRVNYGYTF. DNA for the CDR3: TGTGCCAGCAGTTACCGGGTTAACTATGGCTACACCTTC. The V call is TRBV6-6, the J call TRBJ1-2; D uncertain. Germline-derived CDR1 and CDR2 are MNHNY and SVGAGI (reference sequence). Trimming shortened V by 2 bases and J by 1 base, and 5 bases separated the two germline ends. CDR3 size: 13 residues.

The table lists this clonotype with many counts. A much larger clone lies one base from this, so it may be a read error. The chain has TRBV20-1 and TRBJ1-2; possibly TRBD1 for D (6 bases). Germline CDR1 DFQATT, CDR2 SNEGSKA (reference sequence). This CDR3 comprises 12 residues. The CDR3 region has the DNA TGCAGTGCTAGAGAGGGGGCGTTTGGCTCCACCTTC. Encoded protein: CSAREGAFGSTF.

V is TRBV29-1 and J is TRBJ1-2; tentatively, D is TRBD1 (5 bases). Trimming cost V 4 bases and J 8 bases, with 14 bases left between them. The CDR3 covers 12 residues. Germline CDR1 SQVTM, CDR2 ANQGSEA. CDR3 sequence (DNA): TGCAGCGTTGTTCCGACAGAGGAGGGCTACACCTTC. It is translated as CSVVPTEEGYTF. Using reference TRBV29-1 and TRBJ1-2 for the parts outside the CDR3, the full variable domain is SAVISQKPSRDICQRGTSLTIQCQVDSQVTMMFWYRQQPGQSLTLIATANQGSEATYESGFVIDKFPISRPNLTFSTLTVSNMSPEDSSIYLCSVVPTEEGYTFGSGTRLTVV.

A note on this clonotype: The junction and the germline gene differ at one end; a read error may be behind it. V and J are TRBV9 and TRBJ1-3; unclear D gene. This CDR3 has 15 residues. Germline CDR1 is SGDLS and CDR2 is YYNGEE. The CDR3 bases are TGTGCAAGCAGCGTAACCCCAGGCAGTGGAAACACCATATATTTT. This sequence encodes CASSVTPGSGNTIYF.

The rearrangement uses TRBV6-6 and TRBJ2-1; 11 bases match TRBD2. CDR1 and CDR2 (germline): MNHNY, SVGAGI (reference sequence). V lost 5 bases, J lost 4 bases, and 7 bases stayed unmatched. This CDR3 contains 16 residues. CDR3 residues: CASSPLAGARYNEQFF. Written as DNA, the CDR3 is TGTGCCAGCAGTCCACTAGCGGGAGCACGGTACAATGAGCAGTTCTTC.

V and J are TRBV11-2 and TRBJ1-2, with D unresolved. The CDR3 consists of 12 residues. CDR1 and CDR2 from the germline V gene are SGHAT and FQNNGV. Trimming took 4 bases from V and 1 from J, leaving 4 bases between them. CDR3 amino acids: CASSSGNYGYTF. Here the CDR3 DNA reads TGTGCCAGCAGCTCCGGTAACTATGGCTACACCTTC.

The chain couples TRBV20-1 to TRBJ1-5; no firm D call. The CDR3 is made up of 14 amino acids. CDR1 is DFQATT and CDR2 is SNEGSKA in the germline V gene (reference sequence). Deletions cut 1 base from V and 2 bases from J, with 9 bases between. The CDR3 DNA follows: TGCAGTGCTAGAGGAGGTAGTGGCAATCAGCCCCAGCATTTT. Encoded protein: CSARGGSGNQPQHF.

This clonotype has a count of ten or more. This could be a read error, since a much larger clone is one nucleotide away. The chain carries TRBV9 and TRBJ1-2; TRBD1 matches at 7 bases. CDR3 length equals 15 residues. CDR1 and CDR2 from the germline V gene are SGDLS and YYNGEE. The CDR3 sequence is CASSARQGRDYGSTF. CDR3 in DNA: TGTGCCAGCAGCGCTCGACAGGGTCGGGACTATGGCTCCACCTTC.

In its sample, this clonotype ranks as medium-sized. The chain couples TRBV12-3 or TRBV12-4 to TRBJ2-7; 9 bases are a match to TRBD2. The CDR3 runs 14 residues. The V gene end was trimmed by 6 bases and the J gene end by 2 bases; junction bases not matched to a gene: 5. The CDR3 DNA is TGTGCCAGCAGGTCAGCGGGGGGCACCTACGAGCAGTACTTC. It translates to CASRSAGGTYEQYF.

Concerning this clonotype: One end of the junction fails to match germline, which may point to a read error. The chain joins TRBV19 to TRBJ1-4; perhaps TRBD1 as D (6 bases). This CDR3 has 11 residues. Germline lookup yields CDR1 LNHDA and CDR2 SQIVND (reference sequence). CDR3 region: CASRTGTHTDF. The DNA of the CDR3 is TGTGCCAGTAGAACCGGGACACATACAGATTTT.

This clonotype showed up many times. One end of the junction fails to match germline, which may point to a read error. The chain is built from TRBV7-2 and TRBJ1-2; 9 bases line up with TRBD1. Germline V CDR1 and CDR2: SGHTA, FQGNSA. CDR3 length: 15 amino acids. This chain's CDR3 is CASSPFPGTGIGYPF. CDR3 sequence (DNA): TGTGCCAGCAGCCCTTTCCCCGGGACAGGGATTGGCTACCCCTTC.

The chain employs TRBV5-1 and TRBJ1-4; D is unclear. With 4 bases removed from V and 5 bases from J, the gap between germline ends came to 15 bases. This CDR3 is built from 15 residues. CDR1 and CDR2 (germline): SGHRS, YFSETQ. The CDR3 DNA sequence: TGCGCCAGCAGCGGATTAGGTAGCTTAAATGAAAAACTGTTTTTT. Protein sequence: CASSGLGSLNEKLFF.

The chain recombines TRBV11-3 with TRBJ2-1, with 9 bases aligning to TRBD1. CDR3 length equals 15 residues. The V gene end was trimmed by 1 base and the J gene end by 9 bases; junction bases not matched to a gene: 7. The germline V gene encodes CDR1 SGHNT and CDR2 YENEEA. The CDR3 DNA sequence: TGTGCCAGCAGCTTAGCCTCCGGGACAGGGACTGAGCAGTTCTTC. Protein: CASSLASGTGTEQFF.

This clonotype showed up many times. With a much larger clone just one base away, this may be a read error. The J gene is TRBJ2-2, the V gene TRBV11-2; D gene unclear. V was cut by 5 bases and J by 6 bases, with 16 bases left in between. Germline V gene sequence: CDR1 SGHAT, CDR2 FQNNGV. The CDR3 contains 15 residues. The CDR3 DNA follows: TGTGCCAGCAGCCACCCCCCTTGGGCACCCGGGGAGCTGTTTTTT. Its protein is CASSHPPWAPGELFF.

V is TRBV6-1 and J is TRBJ2-7; D is unclear. The germline gives CDR1 MNHNS, CDR2 SASEGT. V lost 4 bases and J lost 0, with 10 bases in between. The CDR3 is 14 amino acids. This CDR3 reads CASSVWASSYEQYF. CDR3 DNA: TGTGCCAGCAGTGTGTGGGCGAGCTCCTACGAGCAGTACTTC.